Sequencing of this T cell receptor (beta chain) was carried out in a study of blood T cell repertoires in COVID-19. Study-wide background: T cells, B-cell-depleted T cells, or PBMCs provided the cDNA or gDNA that served as material.

Assay used: immunoSEQ multiplex PCR; TCRdb lists only in-frame clones, some missing. This table has 120,000 to 150,000 clones, around 80% appearing once. The germline gives CDR1 DFQATT, CDR2 SNEGSKA (reference sequence). V lost 3 bases to trimming and J lost 6 bases; unmatched junction nucleotides: 24. CDR3 length: 20 residues. This sequence joins TRBV20-1 and TRBJ2-1, with TRBD2 matching over 9 bases. This TCR came from a man aged 60-69 years with active or convalescent COVID-19. Sequenced: peripheral blood. CDR3 amino acids: CSASWGVGGGRAINSNEQFF. In DNA, the CDR3 is TGCAGTGCTAGTTGGGGGGTCGGTGGCGGGAGGGCCATTAACTCCAATGAGCAGTTCTTC.